This note documents a single T cell receptor (beta chain) sequence. Its antigen is undetermined. All donors were Caucasian adults living in Nashville, Tennessee. These data originate in a study of shared clonotypes between healthy human individuals. Study-wide background: Researchers drew samples from a couple of women and a few men aged 18 to 49. Study findings and constraints: Sampling covered blood only; tissue repertoires likely differ.

An approximately 220 ng quantity of DNA, 30,000 to 35,000 T cell genomes, went into the sorted-subset replicate PCRs. The table came from immunoSEQ multiplex PCR; TCRdb's copy has only in-frame clones and leaves some out. The table lists 2 million to 2.5 million clones, roughly 93% of them singletons. The sequenced sample was naive CD4+ T cells from PBMCs. As for subset: CD45RA+ positively selected. This receptor was taken from a man aged 18-30 years in good health. Some clones in this sample may be carry-over from other donors' samples.

The CDR3 loop is CASSLAPDPGELFF. The CDR3 coding sequence is TGCGCCAGCAGCTTGGCACCCGATCCCGGGGAGCTGTTTTTT. This chain connects TRBV5-1 to TRBJ2-2; D remains ambiguous. V lost 0 bases and J 6 bases, leaving 9 bases between the germline ends. This CDR3 comprises 14 residues. Germline CDR1 reads SGHRS; CDR2 reads YFSETQ.